The clone carrying this T cell receptor (beta chain) showed up many times. The CDR3 length is 18 residues. The V gene's germline CDR1 is KGHSH and CDR2 LQKENI. V shed 7 bases and J shed 5 bases, with 27 bases lying between them. The data stem from a study of beta chain features in type 1 diabetes. On the study more broadly: Across all samples, roughly 100,000,000 sorted cells were examined.

The entirety of the isolated RNA underwent reverse transcription, so expressed TCRB transcripts were sequenced. Libraries were prepared by immunoSEQ multiplex PCR; TCRdb keeps only in-frame clonotypes and omits some of them. The sample records 300,000 or so clones, 6.5% to 10% being singletons. This TCR was sampled from a woman in her late teens or twenties in good health. Source material: central memory CD4+ T cells from blood. This rearrangement joins TRBV18 to TRBJ2-1; no reliable D call. The chain's CDR3 is CASYPGPSHAYVNNEQFF. The CDR3 DNA reads as TGTGCCAGCTACCCCGGGCCCTCCCACGCTTATGTAAACAATGAGCAGTTCTTC.